A selection of T cell receptor beta chains follows, all from one sample in a study of Ad26.COV2.S vaccination and SARS-CoV-2 variants. Profiling relied on immunoSEQ multiplex PCR, and the TCRdb table lists in-frame clones only, not all of them. The sample includes about 320,000 clones, roughly nine tenths seen only once; the top ten take 5% to 6.5%. The source was peripheral blood, collected in a trial of Ad26.COV2.S vaccine versus placebo. The receptors derive from a person between 18 and 65 years old who received the Ad26.COV2.S COVID-19 vaccine or a placebo. The CDR3 runs from the conserved cysteine through the conserved F or W.

V gene	J gene	CDR3 protein
TRBV12-5	TRBJ1-2	CASGTGTGDGYTF
TRBV29-1	TRBJ1-1	CSVVVPGTNTEAFF
TRBV28	TRBJ1-5	CASSPVGQPQHF
TRBV5-8	TRBJ2-7	CASSPGVYEQYF
TRBV5-1	TRBJ1-1	CASSVNTEAFF
TRBV10-3	TRBJ2-1	CAISRVRTYNEQFF
TRBV9	TRBJ1-3	CASSVGGTGNTIYF
TRBV19	TRBJ2-7	CASSIRRGGEEQYF
TRBV7-6	TRBJ1-3	CASSPRQWGSPSSGNTIYF
TRBV24-1	TRBJ2-1	CATSDPSGMGDNEQFF
TRBV6-4	TRBJ1-1	CASSAQGENTEAFF
TRBV5-1	TRBJ2-1	CASSEQGNEQFF
TRBV6-2/TRBV6-3	TRBJ1-1	CASSIYGDTEAFF
TRBV11-2	TRBJ2-1	CASSARDRNYNEQFF
TRBV29-1	TRBJ1-1	CSVARTGGMNTEAFF
TRBV7-9	TRBJ1-2	CASSLSRDGYTF
TRBV3-1/TRBV3-2	TRBJ1-2	CASSQPGTDYGYTF
TRBV7-2	TRBJ2-1	CASSDPLVAGSRDEQFF
TRBV3-1/TRBV3-2	TRBJ1-1	CASSWGTGVDGHTEAFF